This T cell receptor (beta chain) is from a study of T-cell reconstitution after alpha-beta-depleted transplantation in children (dated by TCRdb to 2016 to 2017). Some background on the complete study: Using TCR repertoire profiling, the study quantitatively followed how T-cell immune reconstitution unfolded in children after TCRalphabeta/CD19-depleted allogeneic hematopoietic cell transplantation.

The CDR3 goes from the cysteine to the phenylalanine over 13 residues. Solely the CDR3 DNA is kept, with 39 bases framed from the first base. The germline V gene (reference sequence) gives CDR1 as DFQATT and CDR2 as SNEGSKA. Unmatched junction bases come to 3, with V trimmed by 1 base and J by 4 bases. Library method: PCR. This sample was sequenced with an Illumina HiSeq 2500. Molecular barcoding was employed in the preparation of TCR libraries, with unique molecular identifiers being used to normalize TCRbeta repertoire quantification. Using fastp at Q25 and MiXCR, TCRdb reprocessed the public reads and kept productive beta chains. Rows are combined by CDR3 protein, so each entry shows the most common genes and DNA. Here the sample has 170,000 or so distinct CDR3 sequences; less than 8% occur a single time. The ten largest clones take up around 3% of the sample. This clonotype was recorded many times. What this receptor recognizes is not known. No per-base quality is available; no much larger clone lies one base away.

The clonotype comes from a human donor who donated a stem cell graft to a child with Wiskott-Aldrich syndrome. Source: PBMCs from the stem cell graft donor, taken from the stem cell graft. This chain is built from TRBV20-1 and TRBJ2-7, and 8 bases in between align with TRBD1. In nucleotides, the sequence is TGCAGTGCTAGAGGGGACAGGTTGTACGAGCAGTACTTC. Its translation reads: CSARGDRLYEQYF.